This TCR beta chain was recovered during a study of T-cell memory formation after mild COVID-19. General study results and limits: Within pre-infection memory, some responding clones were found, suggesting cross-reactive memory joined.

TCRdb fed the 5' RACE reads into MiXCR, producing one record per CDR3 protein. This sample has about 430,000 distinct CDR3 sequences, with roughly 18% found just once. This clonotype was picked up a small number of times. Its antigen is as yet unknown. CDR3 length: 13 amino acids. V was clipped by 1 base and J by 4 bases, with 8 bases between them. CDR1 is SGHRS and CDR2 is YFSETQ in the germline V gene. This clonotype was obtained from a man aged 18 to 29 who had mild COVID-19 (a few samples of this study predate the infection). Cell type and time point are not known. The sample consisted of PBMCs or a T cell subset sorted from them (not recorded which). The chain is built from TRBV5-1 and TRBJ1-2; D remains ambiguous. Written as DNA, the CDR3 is TGCGCCAGCAGCTTGAGTGTTACCTATGGCTACACCTTC. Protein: CASSLSVTYGYTF.